Listed below are T cell receptor beta chains from one sample, sequenced in a study of shared clonotypes between healthy human individuals. Here immunoSEQ multiplex PCR was the method, and the copy in TCRdb shows in-frame clones only, minus some. The data hold around 1,100,000 clones, with approximately 80% observed a single time. The sequencing sample was made of memory CD4+ T cells from PBMCs. Receptor source: a young man in good health. Some clones in this sample may be carry-over from other donors' samples. The CDR3 runs from the conserved cysteine through the conserved F or W. Fields, in order: CDR3 protein, CDR3 DNA, J gene, clone size, V gene, D gene. D genes are given only for firm matches. Expanded clones are given a class, and other clones once, few, many or no size at all.

CDR3: CASSEGRQGNEQYF
DNA: TGTGCCAGCAGTGAAGGGAGACAGGGTAACGAGCAGTACTTC
J: TRBJ2-7
size: once
V: TRBV2
D: TRBD1

CDR3: CASSPGLAGGDNEQFF
DNA: TGCGCCAGCAGTCCGGGACTAGCGGGAGGGGACAATGAGCAGTTCTTC
J: TRBJ2-1
size: NA
V: TRBV10-1
D: TRBD2

CDR3: CASSLGGNTGTRSYEQYF
DNA: TGCGCCAGCAGCTTGGGGGGGAATACAGGAACCCGCTCCTACGAGCAGTACTTC
J: TRBJ2-7
size: NA
V: TRBV5-1
D: NA

CDR3: CASSPGRAKYF
DNA: TGTGCCAGCAGCCCAGGACGGGCAAAGTACTTC
J: TRBJ2-7
size: NA
V: TRBV11-2
D: NA

CDR3: CASSQDLIETQYF
DNA: TGTGCCAGCAGCCAAGATTTGATAGAGACCCAGTACTTC
J: TRBJ2-5
size: NA
V: TRBV14
D: NA

CDR3: CASSSRQDGGNQPQHF
DNA: TGCGCCAGCAGCTCAAGACAGGACGGGGGCAATCAGCCCCAGCATTTT
J: TRBJ1-5
size: many
V: TRBV5-1
D: NA

CDR3: CASSQGGANVLTF
DNA: TGTGCCAGCTCCCAGGGAGGGGCCAACGTCCTGACTTTC
J: TRBJ2-6
size: NA
V: TRBV7-3
D: NA

CDR3: CASSLELKLFF
DNA: TGTGCCAGCAGCTTAGAACTAAAACTGTTTTTT
J: TRBJ1-4
size: NA
V: TRBV7-8
D: NA

CDR3: CASSLSVKGYTF
DNA: TGTGCCAGCAGTTTATCCGTGAAGGGCTACACCTTC
J: TRBJ1-2
size: NA
V: TRBV28
D: NA

CDR3: CASSPHRSVNYGYTF
DNA: TGTGCCAGCAGCCCCCACAGGTCGGTTAACTATGGCTACACCTTC
J: TRBJ1-2
size: NA
V: TRBV14
D: NA

CDR3: CASSEWQGGEQYF
DNA: TGTGCCAGCAGTGAATGGCAGGGGGGCGAGCAGTACTTC
J: TRBJ2-7
size: NA
V: TRBV2
D: NA

CDR3: CASSQEGTSETYEQYF
DNA: TGTGCCAGCAGCCAAGAAGGGACTAGCGAAACCTACGAGCAGTACTTC
J: TRBJ2-7
size: NA
V: TRBV4-2
D: TRBD2

CDR3: CAISERGLKGTDTQYF
DNA: TGTGCCATCAGTGAAAGAGGACTAAAGGGCACAGATACGCAGTATTTT
J: TRBJ2-3
size: once
V: TRBV10-3
D: NA

CDR3: CASSPGGSVAGELFF
DNA: TGTGCCAGCAGCCCTGGCGGTAGCGTAGCCGGGGAGCTGTTTTTT
J: TRBJ2-2
size: NA
V: TRBV5-4
D: NA

CDR3: CASSFGGQGTGELFF
DNA: TGTGCCAGCAGTTTCGGGGGACAGGGGACCGGGGAGCTGTTTTTT
J: TRBJ2-2
size: NA
V: TRBV6-6
D: TRBD1

CDR3: CASSLSIAGGSYEQYF
DNA: TGTGCCAGCAGTTTATCGATAGCGGGAGGTTCGTACGAGCAGTACTTC
J: TRBJ2-7
size: NA
V: TRBV27
D: TRBD2

CDR3: CASSRGTGPNEKLFF
DNA: TGTGCCAGTAGTCGGGGGACAGGGCCTAATGAAAAACTGTTTTTT
J: TRBJ1-4
size: few
V: TRBV19
D: TRBD1

CDR3: CASSPTGNEQFF
DNA: TGTGCCAGCAGCCCTACTGGGAATGAGCAGTTCTTC
J: TRBJ2-1
size: NA
V: TRBV7-9
D: NA

CDR3: CASSYKQGRPTDTQYF
DNA: TGTGCCAGCAGTTACAAGCAGGGACGTCCCACAGATACGCAGTATTTT
J: TRBJ2-3
size: NA
V: TRBV6-5
D: NA

CDR3: CASSPWQPAFRTQYF
DNA: TGTGCCAGCAGCCCGTGGCAGCCTGCCTTTCGTACGCAGTATTTT
J: TRBJ2-3
size: NA
V: TRBV28
D: NA

CDR3: CASSYNYGYTF
DNA: TGTGCCAGCAGTTACAACTATGGCTACACCTTC
J: TRBJ1-2
size: NA
V: TRBV6-1
D: NA

CDR3: CASSQVPSGNYEQYF
DNA: TGTGCCAGCAGCCAGGTGCCTAGCGGGAACTACGAGCAGTACTTC
J: TRBJ2-7
size: NA
V: TRBV14
D: TRBD2

CDR3: CASRWSRTDTQYF
DNA: TGTGCCAGCAGGTGGAGCAGAACAGATACGCAGTATTTT
J: TRBJ2-3
size: NA
V: TRBV27
D: NA